These 9 T cell receptor beta chains came from one sample sequenced in a study of blood T cell repertoires in COVID-19. Assay: immunoSEQ multiplex PCR; the TCRdb copy retains only in-frame clones and omits some. The data contain 9,200 or so clones, 86% of them seen just once; the ten biggest clones take up around 9%. Sequencing was done on a sample of peripheral blood. Every receptor here comes from a man in his 60s with acute or convalescent COVID-19.

V and J are TRBV28 and TRBJ1-1; D remains unclear. The CDR3 is 17 residues long. Trimming cost V 7 bases and J 0 bases, with 21 bases left between them. Germline values: CDR1 MDHEN, CDR2 SYDVKM. The CDR3 loop reads CASTDKLNFRLNTEAFF. Written as DNA, the CDR3 is TGTGCCAGCACGGATAAACTAAACTTCAGACTGAACACTGAAGCTTTCTTT. Full variable domain (missing parts from reference TRBV28 and TRBJ1-1): DVKVTQSSRYLVKRTGEKVFLECVQDMDHENMFWYRQDPGLGLRLIYFSYDVKMKEKGDIPEGYSVSREKKERFSLILESASTNQTSMYLCASTDKLNFRLNTEAFFGQGTRLTVV.

This clone was counted a single time. The chain couples TRBV15 to TRBJ1-5, with 12 bases that match TRBD1. J gave up 7 bases and V 0 bases, and 4 bases lay outside the gene matches. Germline V gene sequence: CDR1 LNHNV, CDR2 YYDKDF (reference sequence). The CDR3 length is 16 residues. The CDR3 DNA is TGTGCCACCAGCAGAGAAGGGACAGGGGGCGGGCAGCCCCAGCATTTT. Amino acid sequence: CATSREGTGGGQPQHF.

The chain has TRBV5-8 and TRBJ1-5, with 10 positions matching TRBD1. V shed 2 bases, J shed 2 bases, and the junction held 4 bases outside the gene matches. The CDR3 has 16 residues. Germline loops: CDR1 SGHTS, CDR2 YDEGEE. This CDR3 reads CASSFGTGVRNQPQHF. CDR3 coding DNA: TGTGCCAGCAGCTTCGGGACAGGGGTTCGCAATCAGCCCCAGCATTTT.

This chain connects TRBV7-2 to TRBJ1-1; the match to TRBD1 covers 9 bases. The CDR3 contains 14 residues. The junction had 2 bases not matched to a gene; V was cut back by 2 bases and J by 4 bases. Germline values: CDR1 SGHTA, CDR2 FQGNSA. CDR3 amino acids: CASSLRQGGTEAFF. The CDR3 DNA sequence: TGTGCCAGCAGCTTACGACAGGGGGGCACTGAAGCTTTCTTT.

The rearrangement uses TRBV5-1 and TRBJ2-1, with TRBD1 matching 9 bases. The germline gives CDR1 SGHRS, CDR2 YFSETQ. V lost 5 bases to trimming and J lost 7 bases; unmatched junction nucleotides: 7. The CDR3 consists of 14 residues. CDR3 in DNA: TGCGCCAGCAGAGGACAGGGGTTAAGAAATGAGCAGTTCTTC. This encodes CASRGQGLRNEQFF.

This chain connects TRBV7-6 to TRBJ1-2, with 9 bases lining up with TRBD1. Germline V gives CDR1 SGHVS, CDR2 FNYEAQ. The CDR3 totals 14 residues. V was pared by 0 bases and J by 14 bases, with 10 bases of the junction left unmatched. The CDR3 is CASSLAQSTGGLTF. The CDR3 DNA is TGTGCCAGCAGCTTAGCCCAATCTACAGGGGGCTTAACCTTC.

The chain combines TRBV7-9 with TRBJ2-2; 8 bases match TRBD2. Trimming took 5 bases from V and 0 from J; bases not matched to a gene: 5. The germline gives CDR1 SEHNR, CDR2 FQNEAQ (reference sequence). The CDR3 totals 16 residues. The CDR3: CASSPRGGSNTGELFF. The DNA of the CDR3 is TGTGCCAGCAGCCCCCGGGGGGGGTCGAACACCGGGGAGCTGTTTTTT.

This clone came up once. The chain is built from TRBV5-1 and TRBJ1-2, with D unclear. V lost 0 bases and J 8 bases, leaving 11 bases between the germline ends. The germline gives CDR1 SGHRS, CDR2 YFSETQ. The CDR3 sequence is 13 residues long. CDR3: CASSLAIGGGYTF. CDR3 sequence (DNA): TGCGCCAGCAGCTTGGCCATCGGAGGCGGCTACACCTTC.

The chain has TRBV25-1 and TRBJ2-1; 11 nucleotides line up with TRBD2. This CDR3 is 16 amino acids long. Germline V gene lookup returns CDR1 MGHDK and CDR2 SYGVNS. The V segment lost 1 base and the J segment 5 bases; nucleotides outside the gene matches: 4. The CDR3, as DNA: TGTGCCAGCAGTGAATCCGGGACTAGCGGAAACAATGAGCAGTTCTTC. It codes for CASSESGTSGNNEQFF.